The table lists the clone carrying this TCR beta chain with many counts. What it recognizes is unknown. The iRepertoire nested amplicon-rescue multiplex PCR amplified TCR alpha and beta CDR3s from RNA. Each CDR3 protein gets one entry after TCRdb re-called the multiplex PCR reads with MiXCR. The sample includes roughly 200,000 distinct CDR3 sequences, around 30% of them seen just once. Losses at the gene ends were 2 bases for V and 5 bases for J; bases not matched to a gene: 3. Germline CDR1 SGHNT, CDR2 YYREEE (reference sequence). The CDR3 length is 14 residues. This sample was taken from a study of glioma-infiltrating T cells. Study-wide findings and caveats: Tissue and blood shared very few CDR3 sequences.

The gene calls are TRBV5-4 and TRBJ2-3; TRBD2 matches 9 bases. Material: glioma tissue, nonneoplastic brain tissue, or PBMCs (not recorded which). The TCR was taken from a human donor with low-grade glioma or glioblastoma, undergoing nonglioma brain surgery, or in good health (not recorded which). For the CDR3, the DNA is TGTGCCAGCAGCTTAAGGCGGGAGGGAGATACGCAGTATTTT. It specifies CASSLRREGDTQYF. Full variable domain (rest looked up from reference TRBV5-4 and TRBJ2-3): ETGVTQSPTHLIKTRGQQVTLRCSSQSGHNTVSWYQQALGQGPQFIFQYYREEENGRGNFPPRFSGLQFPNYSSELNVNALELDDSALYLCASSLRREGDTQYFGPGTRLTVL.